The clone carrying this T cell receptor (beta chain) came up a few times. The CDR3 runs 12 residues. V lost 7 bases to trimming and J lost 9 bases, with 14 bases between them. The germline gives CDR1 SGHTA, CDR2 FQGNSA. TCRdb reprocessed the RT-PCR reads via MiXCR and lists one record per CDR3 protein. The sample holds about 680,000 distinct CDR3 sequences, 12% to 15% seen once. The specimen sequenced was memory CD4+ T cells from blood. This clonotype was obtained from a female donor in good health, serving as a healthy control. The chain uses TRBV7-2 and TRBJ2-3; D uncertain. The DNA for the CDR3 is TGTGCCAGCACCGAATCCCGGGTGACGCAGTATTTT. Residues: CASTESRVTQYF.